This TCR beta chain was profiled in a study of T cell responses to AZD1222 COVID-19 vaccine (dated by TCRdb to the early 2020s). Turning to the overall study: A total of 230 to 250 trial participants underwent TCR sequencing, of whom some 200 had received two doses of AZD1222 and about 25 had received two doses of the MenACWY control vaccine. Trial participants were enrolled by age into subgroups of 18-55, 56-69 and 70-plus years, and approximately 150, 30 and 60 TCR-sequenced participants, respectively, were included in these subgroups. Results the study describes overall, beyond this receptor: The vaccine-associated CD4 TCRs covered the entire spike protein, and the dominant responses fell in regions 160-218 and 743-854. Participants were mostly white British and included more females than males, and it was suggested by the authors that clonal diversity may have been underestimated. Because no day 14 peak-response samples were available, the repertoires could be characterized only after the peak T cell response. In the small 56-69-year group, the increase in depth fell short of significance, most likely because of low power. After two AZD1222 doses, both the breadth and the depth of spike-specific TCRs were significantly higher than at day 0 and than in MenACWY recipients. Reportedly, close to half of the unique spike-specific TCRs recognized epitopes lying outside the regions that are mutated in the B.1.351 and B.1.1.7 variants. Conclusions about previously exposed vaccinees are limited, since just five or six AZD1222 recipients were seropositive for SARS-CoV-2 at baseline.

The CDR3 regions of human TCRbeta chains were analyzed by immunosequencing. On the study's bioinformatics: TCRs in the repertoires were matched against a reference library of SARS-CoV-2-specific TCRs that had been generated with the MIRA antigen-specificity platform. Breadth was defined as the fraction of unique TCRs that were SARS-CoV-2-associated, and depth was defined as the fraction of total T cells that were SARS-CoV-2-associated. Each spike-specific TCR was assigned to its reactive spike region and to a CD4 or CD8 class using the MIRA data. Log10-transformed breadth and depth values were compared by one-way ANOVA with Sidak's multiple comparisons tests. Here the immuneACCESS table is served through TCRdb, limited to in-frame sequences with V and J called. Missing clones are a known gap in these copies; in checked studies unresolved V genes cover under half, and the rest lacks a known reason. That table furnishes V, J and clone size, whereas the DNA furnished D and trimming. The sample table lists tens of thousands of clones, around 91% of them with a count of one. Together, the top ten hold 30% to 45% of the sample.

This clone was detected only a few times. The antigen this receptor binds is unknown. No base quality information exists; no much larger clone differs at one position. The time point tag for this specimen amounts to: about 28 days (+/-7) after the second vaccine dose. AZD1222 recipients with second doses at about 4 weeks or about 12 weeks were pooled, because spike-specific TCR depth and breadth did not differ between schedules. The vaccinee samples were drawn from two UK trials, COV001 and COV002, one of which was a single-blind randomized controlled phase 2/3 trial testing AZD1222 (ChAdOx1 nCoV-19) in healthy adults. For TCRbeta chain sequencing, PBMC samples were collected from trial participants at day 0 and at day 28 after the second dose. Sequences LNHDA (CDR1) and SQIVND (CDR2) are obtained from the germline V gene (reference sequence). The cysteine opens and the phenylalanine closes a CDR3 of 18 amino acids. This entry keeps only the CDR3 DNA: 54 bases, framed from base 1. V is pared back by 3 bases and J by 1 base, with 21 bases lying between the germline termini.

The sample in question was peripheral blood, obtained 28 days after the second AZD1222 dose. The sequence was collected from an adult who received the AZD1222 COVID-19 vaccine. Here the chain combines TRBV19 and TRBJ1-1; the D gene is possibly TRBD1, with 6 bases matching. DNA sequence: TGTGCCAGTAGTATCCCTCAGGGGCGTCAATCTAAGAACACTGAAGCTTTCTTT. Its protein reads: CASSIPQGRQSKNTEAFF.